The 32 T cell receptor beta chains in this list originate from one sample, sequenced in a study of OX40 agonist ivuxolimab in advanced cancers. TCRdb's table, derived via immunoSEQ multiplex PCR, lists solely in-frame clones and lacks some. This table holds about 76,000 clones, around four fifths found once. Source: CD4+ or CD8+ T cells sorted from blood, taken in a trial of the OX40 agonist ivuxolimab. These receptors came from an adult with an advanced solid tumor such as melanoma, head and neck, liver or kidney cancer.

The chain employs TRBV5-4 and TRBJ1-4, with a possible D match to TRBD1 (5 bases). Germline V gene lookup returns CDR1 SGHNT and CDR2 YYREEE (reference sequence). CDR3 length equals 14 residues. Between the trimmed V and J ends, which lost 0 bases and 4 bases, there was a span of 7 bases. The chain's CDR3 is CASSLAGVNEKLFF. The CDR3 DNA sequence: TGTGCCAGCAGCTTGGCGGGGGTTAATGAAAAACTGTTTTTT.

The V gene is TRBV7-2, the J gene TRBJ1-1; possible D gene TRBD1, 5 bases. Germline CDR1 reads SGHTA; CDR2 reads FQGNSA. The CDR3 covers 13 residues. The ends were cut back, 0 bases at V and 8 bases at J, with 10 bases in the middle. The CDR3 region has the DNA TGTGCCAGCAGCTTAGCGGTACGACAGGAAGCTTTCTTT. Protein product: CASSLAVRQEAFF.

This chain joins TRBV27 and TRBJ1-2; D call uncertain. Trimming left V 5 bases short and J 7 bases short, with 14 bases between. This CDR3 has 13 residues. The germline V gene has CDR1 MNHEY and CDR2 SMNVEV (reference sequence). The CDR3 bases are TGTGCCAGCAGTCCACGGTTATTGGGTGGCTACACCTTC. Its protein product is CASSPRLLGGYTF.

This chain links TRBV30 with TRBJ1-6; no clear D. This CDR3 contains 11 residues. Trimming left V 0 bases short and J 10 bases short, with 4 bases between. Looked up from germline, CDR1 is GTSNPN and CDR2 is SVGIG (reference sequence). The CDR3 nucleotides read TGTGCCTGGAGTGTTCGGTCACCCCTCCACTTT. Translating gives CAWSVRSPLHF.

This chain uses TRBV30 with TRBJ1-6, with 10 nucleotides matching TRBD1. The V and J ends lost 0 bases and 10 bases, in that order; junction bases with no gene match: 6. Germline-derived CDR1 and CDR2 are GTSNPN and SVGIG (reference sequence). This CDR3 contains 15 residues. For the CDR3, the DNA is TGTGCCTGGAGTGTACGGGACAGGGGATTGTCACCCCTCCACTTT. Residues: CAWSVRDRGLSPLHF.

This clone appeared a few times. One end of the junction does not line up with germline, which may come from a read error. This chain connects TRBV7-7 to TRBJ1-1; D remains unclear. This CDR3 is built from 13 residues. Germline loops: CDR1 SSHAT, CDR2 FNYEAQ (reference sequence). DNA for the CDR3: TGTGCTAGCAGCCTACTGACGAACACTGAAGCTTTCTTT. The encoded protein is CASSLLTNTEAFF. Variable domain in full (rest from reference TRBV7-7 and TRBJ1-1): GAGVSQSPRYKVTKRGQDVTLRCDPISSHATLYWYQQALGQGPEFLTYFNYEAQPDKSGLPSDRFSAERPEGSISTLTIQRTEQRDSAMYRCASSLLTNTEAFFGQGTRLTVV.

This chain uses TRBV7-2 with TRBJ2-7; TRBD2 might be the D (5 bases). Trimming cost V 0 bases and J 7 bases, with 16 bases left between them. Germline V lookup: CDR1 SGHTA, CDR2 FQGNSA. The CDR3 has 15 residues. The CDR3 loop is CASSLAAGFFNEQYF. For the CDR3, the DNA is TGTGCCAGCAGCTTAGCGGCGGGCTTCTTTAATGAGCAGTACTTC. Complete variable domain (other parts from reference TRBV7-2 and TRBJ2-7): GAGVSQSPSNKVTEKGKDVELRCDPISGHTALYWYRQSLGQGLEFLIYFQGNSAPDKSGLPSDRFSAERTGGSVSTLTIQRTQQEDSAVYLCASSLAAGFFNEQYFGPGTRLTVT.

This chain uses TRBV5-8 with TRBJ2-2; D remains unclear. Germline V gene lookup returns CDR1 SGHTS and CDR2 YDEGEE. The CDR3 covers 16 residues. The V end lost 1 base, the J end lost 7 bases, and 17 bases lay between the germline ends. The CDR3 nucleotides are TGTGCCAGCAGCTTGAGGTTGGTGGGGAAGAACGGGGAGCTGTTTTTT. Its translation is CASSLRLVGKNGELFF.

The chain employs TRBV6-4 and TRBJ2-3; D gene unclear. Germline values: CDR1 MRHNA, CDR2 SNTAGT. Trimming shortened V by 2 bases and J by 2 bases, and 5 bases separated the two germline ends. The CDR3 runs 13 residues. The CDR3 loop is CASSDQSTDTQYF. CDR3 sequence (DNA): TGTGCCAGCAGTGACCAGTCCACAGATACGCAGTATTTT.

The gene calls are TRBV18 and TRBJ2-6; possible D gene TRBD1, 6 bases. Looked up from germline, CDR1 is KGHSH and CDR2 is LQKENI. CDR3 length: 19 amino acids. V dropped 2 bases and J dropped 1 base, with 18 bases sitting between them. For the CDR3, the DNA is TGTGCCAGCTCACCAACAGGGCCTTTTACATTTTCTGGGGCCAACGTCCTGACTTTC. Translating gives CASSPTGPFTFSGANVLTF.

The chain carries TRBV5-1 and TRBJ2-2; 8 bases line up with TRBD1. In germline, CDR1 is SGHRS, CDR2 YFSETQ. The CDR3 covers 16 residues. With 3 bases clipped from V and 6 bases from J, the junction kept 10 bases outside the gene matches. Here the CDR3 DNA reads TGCGCCAGCAGCTCTAGACAGGGGCGCGTATCCGGGGAGCTGTTTTTT. This encodes CASSSRQGRVSGELFF.

The rearrangement uses TRBV6-5 and TRBJ2-4; the D gene could be TRBD1 or TRBD2 (5 bases each). The germline V gene has CDR1 MNHEY and CDR2 SVGAGI. The ends were cut back, 0 bases at V and 8 bases at J, with 14 bases in the middle. CDR3 length: 15 amino acids. DNA of the CDR3: TGTGCCAGCAGTTACTCGAGCGGTCTAGGGGACATTCAGTACTTC. Translation gives CASSYSSGLGDIQYF.

The rearrangement uses TRBV6-1 and TRBJ1-5, with a possible D match to TRBD1 (6 bases). Germline V gene data show CDR1 as MNHNS and CDR2 as SASEGT. The CDR3 is made up of 16 amino acids. The germline V and J ends were trimmed by 3 bases and 2 bases, with 14 bases remaining between them. In DNA, the CDR3 is TGTGCCAGCAGTGAGGGGGCAGGAGGCGGCAATCAGCCCCAGCATTTT. This codes for CASSEGAGGGNQPQHF.

CDR3 protein: CASSQDPQRHTEAFF. Written as DNA, the CDR3 is TGTGCCAGCAGCCAAGACCCACAGCGACACACTGAAGCTTTCTTT. The chain recombines TRBV4-2 with TRBJ1-1; D is uncertain. This CDR3 has 15 residues. Germline V lookup: CDR1 LGHNA, CDR2 YNFKEQ. The V gene lost 0 bases and the J gene lost 3 bases, with 11 bases spanning the gap.

This rearrangement joins TRBV19 to TRBJ2-7; the match to TRBD1 covers 12 bases. Trimming cost V 5 bases and J 5 bases; bases outside gene matches: 4. Germline CDR1 reads LNHDA; CDR2 reads SQIVND (reference sequence). The CDR3 runs 14 residues. CDR3 coding DNA: TGTGCCAGTAGTTCGGGACAGGGGGCCCACGAGCAGTACTTC. Protein: CASSSGQGAHEQYF.

The chain is built from TRBV30 and TRBJ2-7; 14 bases match TRBD2. CDR1 is GTSNPN, CDR2 SVGIG, per germline (reference sequence). V lost 5 bases and J lost 6; bases outside the gene matches: 6. The CDR3 consists of 14 residues. The CDR3 coding sequence is TGTGCCTGGTCGGGACTAGCGGGGGATTCCGAGCAGTACTTC. As protein: CAWSGLAGDSEQYF.

V and J are TRBV10-1 and TRBJ1-1; D may be TRBD1 (6 bases). There are 14 residues in the CDR3. Germline-derived CDR1 and CDR2 are WNHNN and SYGVQD (reference sequence). Trimming cost V 7 bases and J 5 bases, with 17 bases left between them. CDR3 region: CASTPMTGGTEAFF. The CDR3 DNA is TGCGCCAGCACCCCGATGACAGGCGGAACTGAAGCTTTCTTT.

V usage is TRBV14 and J usage is TRBJ2-2; no clear D. The V gene lost 1 base and the J gene lost 4 bases, with 7 bases spanning the gap. The length of the CDR3 is 14 residues. Germline values: CDR1 SGHDN, CDR2 FVKESK. The CDR3 bases are TGTGCCAGCAGCCAAGTTTCATTCACCGGGGAGCTGTTTTTT. Translation gives CASSQVSFTGELFF. The complete variable domain, with remaining parts taken from reference TRBV14 and TRBJ2-2, reads EAGVTQFPSHSVIEKGQTVTLRCDPISGHDNLYWYRRVMGKEIKFLLHFVKESKQDESGMPNNRFLAERTGGTYSTLKVQPAELEDSGVYFCASSQVSFTGELFFGEGSRLTVL.

The J gene is TRBJ2-1, the V gene TRBV5-1, with 13 nucleotides matching TRBD2. V trimming: 4 bases; J trimming: 7 bases; junction bases outside the gene matches: 2. The CDR3 is made up of 14 amino acids. The germline V gene has CDR1 SGHRS and CDR2 YFSETQ. In nucleotides, the CDR3 is TGCGCCAGCAGCCCGACTAGCGGGAGGAATGAGCAGTTCTTC. The encoded protein is CASSPTSGRNEQFF. The variable domain in full, completed from reference TRBV5-1 and TRBJ2-1, reads KAGVTQTPRYLIKTRGQQVTLSCSPISGHRSVSWYQQTPGQGLQFLFEYFSETQRNKGNFPGRFSGRQFSNSRSEMNVSTLELGDSALYLCASSPTSGRNEQFFGPGTRLTVL.

The J gene is TRBJ2-3, the V gene TRBV30; D might be TRBD1 or TRBD2, each matching 7 bases. The germline V and J ends were trimmed by 3 bases and 11 bases, with 24 bases remaining between them. The CDR3 is 15 amino acids. Germline CDR1 and CDR2: GTSNPN and SVGIG (reference sequence). CDR3 loop: CAWRLQGNSQRGQYF. DNA of the CDR3: TGTGCCTGGAGGCTACAGGGGAACTCACAGCGGGGGCAGTATTTT.

The CDR3 DNA sequence: TGTGCCAGCAGTGAATTGGGGGGAAGTGGCTACACCTTC. This gives the protein CASSELGGSGYTF. V gene TRBV25-1 combines with J gene TRBJ1-2; TRBD1 might be the D (5 bases). The V end was cut by 1 base, the J end by 7 bases, with 10 bases between. CDR1 and CDR2 from the germline V gene are MGHDK and SYGVNS. This CDR3 contains 13 residues.

The V call is TRBV2, the J call TRBJ1-2; D is unresolved. V lost 10 bases and J 8 bases, leaving 17 bases between the germline ends. Looked up from germline, CDR1 is SNHLY and CDR2 is FYNNEI. This CDR3 has 12 amino acids. CDR3 sequence reads: CAISQRETGYTF. The CDR3 nucleotides read TGTGCCATTTCTCAAAGGGAAACCGGCTACACCTTC.

There are a few counts of this clone. The chain employs TRBV7-6 and TRBJ1-1; a possible D gene is TRBD1 (5 bases). Germline CDR1 reads SGHVS; CDR2 reads FNYEAQ. With 5 bases removed from V and 0 bases from J, the gap between germline ends came to 16 bases. The CDR3 loop spans 16 amino acids. CDR3 sequence: CASSTRPGTVNTEAFF. DNA for the CDR3: TGTGCCAGCAGCACCCGACCCGGGACGGTGAACACTGAAGCTTTCTTT. Together with reference TRBV7-6 and TRBJ1-1, the CDR3 gives the full variable domain: GAGVSQSPRYKVTKRGQDVALRCDPISGHVSLYWYRQALGQGPEFLTYFNYEAQQDKSGLPNDRFSAERPEGSISTLTIQRTEQRDSAMYRCASSTRPGTVNTEAFFGQGTRLTVV.

The genes are TRBV27 and TRBJ1-6; D is undetermined. Germline CDR1 reads MNHEY; CDR2 reads SMNVEV (reference sequence). Trimming left V 4 bases short and J 4 bases short, with 8 bases between. The CDR3 covers 14 residues. CDR3 amino acids: CASSSPTYNSPLHF. The CDR3 nucleotides read TGTGCCAGCAGTTCCCCGACTTATAATTCACCCCTCCACTTT.

This sequence joins TRBV5-1 and TRBJ2-5; 11 bases are shared with TRBD2. The CDR3 totals 18 residues. CDR1 SGHRS and CDR2 YFSETQ come from the germline V gene. The V segment lost 1 base and the J segment 2 bases; nucleotides outside the gene matches: 10. The chain's CDR3 is CASSLTGTSGSPQETQYF. CDR3 bases: TGCGCCAGCAGCTTGACGGGGACTAGCGGAAGCCCTCAAGAGACCCAGTACTTC.

The chain recombines TRBV5-6 with TRBJ1-4; 7 bases are a match to TRBD1. V was clipped by 4 bases and J by 8 bases; unmatched bases: 11. CDR1 is SGHDT, CDR2 YYEEEE, per germline. This CDR3 is built from 15 residues. The CDR3: CASSRLDREQEKLFF. Written as DNA, the CDR3 is TGTGCCAGCAGCCGACTCGACAGGGAACAGGAAAAACTGTTTTTT.

This clone has more than one count but fewer than ten. The CDR3 DNA reads TGTGCCAGCAGCCTCCCAACCGGGACAGAAGCTTTCTTT. This codes for CASSLPTGTEAFF. The chain has TRBV7-8 and TRBJ1-1; D may be TRBD1 (6 bases). CDR3 length: 13 amino acids. Trimming stripped 5 bases from V and 8 bases from J, with 15 bases between. Germline V CDR1 and CDR2: SGHVS, FQNEAQ.

This clone showed up just a few times. Here the CDR3 DNA reads TGCGCCAGCAGCCTCCTTCTTACAGTCTACAATGAGCAGTTCTTC. It yields the protein CASSLLLTVYNEQFF. V gene TRBV4-1 combines with J gene TRBJ2-1; D is ambiguous. This CDR3 has 15 amino acids. V gave up 4 bases and J gave up 3 bases, with 13 bases separating them. Germline CDR1 is MGHRA and CDR2 is YSYEKL.

The genes are TRBV27 and TRBJ2-3, with unresolved D. The germline V and J ends were trimmed by 0 bases and 0 bases, with 7 bases remaining between them. The CDR3 covers 15 residues. CDR1 is MNHEY and CDR2 is SMNVEV in the germline V gene (reference sequence). CDR3 bases: TGTGCCAGCAGTTTATCGGCACTCAGCACAGATACGCAGTATTTT. It is translated as CASSLSALSTDTQYF.

The V and J genes are TRBV6-1 and TRBJ2-5; D gene unclear. V was cut by 6 bases and J by 0 bases, with 11 bases left in between. Germline V gene sequence: CDR1 MNHNS, CDR2 SASEGT. This CDR3 has 14 residues. CDR3 sequence: CASSLRTYQETQYF. The CDR3 region has the DNA TGTGCCAGCAGCTTGCGGACCTACCAAGAGACCCAGTACTTC.

This clone was observed once. The chain combines TRBV19 with TRBJ2-2; no clear D gene. Germline loops: CDR1 LNHDA, CDR2 SQIVND (reference sequence). V shed 4 bases and J shed 6 bases, with 12 bases lying between them. The CDR3 is 14 residues long. CDR3 loop: CASSTGAPPGELFF. The CDR3 bases are TGTGCCAGTAGTACGGGCGCACCACCCGGGGAGCTGTTTTTT.

The rearrangement uses TRBV30 and TRBJ1-1, with D unclear. CDR3 length: 12 amino acids. Germline lookup yields CDR1 GTSNPN and CDR2 SVGIG (reference sequence). Trimming cost V 3 bases and J 6 bases, with 11 bases left between them. The CDR3 bases are TGTGCCTGGAGCCAGACTGGGCCTGAAGCTTTCTTT. Protein sequence: CAWSQTGPEAFF.